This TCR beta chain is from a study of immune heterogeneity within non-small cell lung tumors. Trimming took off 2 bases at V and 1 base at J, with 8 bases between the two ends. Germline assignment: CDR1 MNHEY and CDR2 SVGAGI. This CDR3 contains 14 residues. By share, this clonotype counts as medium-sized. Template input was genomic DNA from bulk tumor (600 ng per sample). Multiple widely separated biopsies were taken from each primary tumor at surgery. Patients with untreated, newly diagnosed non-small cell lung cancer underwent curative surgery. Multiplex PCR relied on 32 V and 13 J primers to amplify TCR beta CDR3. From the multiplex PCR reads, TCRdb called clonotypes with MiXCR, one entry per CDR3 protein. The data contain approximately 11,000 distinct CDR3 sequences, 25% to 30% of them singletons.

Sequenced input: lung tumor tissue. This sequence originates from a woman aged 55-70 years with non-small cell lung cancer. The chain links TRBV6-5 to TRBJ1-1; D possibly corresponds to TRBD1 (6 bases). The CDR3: CASSYKQGNTEAFF. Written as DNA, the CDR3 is TGTGCCAGCAGTTACAAACAGGGGAACACTGAAGCTTTCTTT.